The 6 T cell receptor beta chains in this list originate from one sample, sequenced in a study of CD4 T cells in relation to SARS-CoV-2 and coronaviruses. Clones were sequenced by immunoSEQ multiplex PCR, and TCRdb holds only the in-frame ones, with some missing. The data contain some 42,000 clones, 88% of them singletons. Sequenced material: memory CD4+ T cells from PBMCs. All receptors derive from an adult with COVID-19.

The chain uses TRBV7-9 and TRBJ2-4; no clear D. V lost 1 base to trimming and J lost 10 bases, with 11 bases between them. In germline, CDR1 is SEHNR, CDR2 FQNEAQ (reference sequence). This CDR3 has 13 residues. CDR3 protein: CASSLDASRIQYF. Written as DNA, the CDR3 is TGTGCCAGCAGCTTAGATGCCAGTCGAATTCAGTACTTC.

In this sample, this clone turned up once. The chain joins TRBV5-1 to TRBJ2-2, with D possibly matching TRBD2 (5 bases). CDR3 length equals 14 residues. Germline-derived CDR1 and CDR2 are SGHRS and YFSETQ. V was cut by 7 bases and J by 0 bases, with 10 bases left in between. CDR3 region: CASGSEPNTGELFF. The DNA of the CDR3 is TGCGCCAGCGGGAGCGAACCGAACACCGGGGAGCTGTTTTTT.

This rearrangement joins TRBV10-1 to TRBJ2-1; the match to TRBD1 covers 7 bases. CDR1 and CDR2 from the germline V gene are WNHNN and SYGVQD (reference sequence). The CDR3 covers 14 residues. V trimming: 10 bases; J trimming: 4 bases; junction bases outside the gene matches: 10. CDR3 in DNA: TGCGCCACTGATAGGGACAGAACGTACAATGAGCAGTTCTTC. Translated, it gives CATDRDRTYNEQFF.

This clone was seen more than once but under ten times. The V call is TRBV18, the J call TRBJ2-7; TRBD1 aligns across 7 bases. Trimming removed 4 bases from V and 6 bases from J; junction bases left unmatched: 9. Germline lookup yields CDR1 KGHSH and CDR2 LQKENI. The CDR3 consists of 14 residues. The CDR3 coding sequence is TGTGCCAGCTCACTGTACAGGGGTCTTGGCGAGCAGTACTTC. This sequence encodes CASSLYRGLGEQYF.

J is TRBJ2-1 and V is TRBV14, with 12 bases matching TRBD2. V dropped 0 bases and J dropped 6; count of bases not matched to a gene: 3. CDR3 size: 16 residues. Germline loops: CDR1 SGHDN, CDR2 FVKESK. CDR3 sequence (DNA): TGTGCCAGCAGCCAAGATCGGACTAGCGGGGTCAATGAGCAGTTCTTC. This encodes CASSQDRTSGVNEQFF.

The rearrangement uses TRBV7-9 and TRBJ2-2; 9 nucleotides agree with TRBD2. The CDR3 runs 16 residues. Trimming at V came to 1 base and at J to 1 base, leaving 1 base not matched to a gene. Germline CDR1 SEHNR, CDR2 FQNEAQ (reference sequence). CDR3 sequence reads: CASSLGAGGNTGELFF. CDR3 coding DNA: TGTGCCAGCAGCTTAGGAGCGGGGGGGAACACCGGGGAGCTGTTTTTT.